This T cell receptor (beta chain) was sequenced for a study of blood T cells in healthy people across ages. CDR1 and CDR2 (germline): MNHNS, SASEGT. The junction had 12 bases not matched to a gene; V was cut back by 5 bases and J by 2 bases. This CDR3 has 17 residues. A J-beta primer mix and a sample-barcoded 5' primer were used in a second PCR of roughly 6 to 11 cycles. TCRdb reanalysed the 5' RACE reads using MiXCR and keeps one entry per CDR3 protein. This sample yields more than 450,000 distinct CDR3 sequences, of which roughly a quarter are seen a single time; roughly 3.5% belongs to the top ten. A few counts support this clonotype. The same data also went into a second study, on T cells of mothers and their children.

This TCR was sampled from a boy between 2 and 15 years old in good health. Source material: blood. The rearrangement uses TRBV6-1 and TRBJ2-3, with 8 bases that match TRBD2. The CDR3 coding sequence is TGTGCCAGCAGTCTATCCGGGACTAGTGATATCACAGATACGCAGTATTTT. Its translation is CASSLSGTSDITDTQYF.